The 14 T cell receptor beta chains reported below all come from one sample, sequenced in a study of shared clonotypes between healthy human individuals. The assay was immunoSEQ multiplex PCR, and TCRdb's table has in-frame clones only and misses some. The data show roughly 590,000 clones, nearly 97% seen once. Only CD45RO-negative cells positively selected for CCR7 counted as naive CD8 cells, so terminally differentiated effector memory CD45RA+ cells were excluded. Sequencing was performed on naive CD8+ T cells sorted from blood. The receptors were sampled from a woman between 25 and 40 years old in good health.

V gene TRBV5-1 combines with J gene TRBJ2-1; weak D call: TRBD2 (5 bases). Trimming took off 2 bases at V and 0 bases at J, with 12 bases between the two ends. Per germline, CDR1 SGHRS and CDR2 YFSETQ. The CDR3 loop spans 16 amino acids. This chain's CDR3 is CASSLGSTSSYNEQFF. CDR3 DNA: TGCGCCAGCAGCTTAGGGTCAACTAGCTCCTACAATGAGCAGTTCTTC.

The chain recombines TRBV7-9 with TRBJ2-3, with TRBD2 matching over 8 bases. V gave up 3 bases and J gave up 5 bases; unmatched junction bases: 4. Looked up from germline, CDR1 is SEHNR and CDR2 is FQNEAQ (reference sequence). The CDR3 runs to 14 residues. As DNA, the CDR3 is TGTGCCAGCAGCTTGGGACTAGAGGGAGATACGCAGTATTTT. Translated, it gives CASSLGLEGDTQYF. Supplemented by reference TRBV7-9 and TRBJ2-3, the full variable domain reads DTGVSQNPRHKITKRGQNVTFRCDPISEHNRLYWYRQTLGQGPEFLTYFQNEAQLEKSRLLSDRFSAERPKGSFSTLEIQRTEQGDSAMYLCASSLGLEGDTQYFGPGTRLTVL.

Notes on this clone: Different DNA sequences within this sample yield the same CDR3. The chain links TRBV28 to TRBJ2-2; D ambiguous. The CDR3 consists of 14 residues. Trimming removed 2 bases at V and 1 base at J, with 5 bases between. Germline values: CDR1 MDHEN, CDR2 SYDVKM. CDR3 in amino acids: CASSLGENTGELFF. In DNA, the CDR3 is TGTGCCAGCAGTTTAGGAGAGAACACCGGGGAGCTGTTTTTT.

The rearrangement joins TRBV11-2 to TRBJ1-5, with a tentative D call TRBD1 (6 bases). This CDR3 has 15 amino acids. Trimming shortened V by 3 bases and J by 3 bases, and 12 bases separated the two germline ends. Per the germline V gene, CDR1 is SGHAT and CDR2 is FQNNGV. The CDR3 loop is CASSLGRGINQPQHF. CDR3 bases: TGTGCCAGCAGCTTGGGCAGGGGAATCAATCAGCCCCAGCATTTT.

This rearrangement joins TRBV9 to TRBJ1-1; weak D call: TRBD1 (6 bases). The CDR3 covers 15 residues. CDR1 and CDR2 (germline): SGDLS, YYNGEE. V lost 4 bases and J lost 3, with 16 bases in between. The chain's CDR3 is CASSPGGGPDTEAFF. CDR3 bases: TGTGCCAGCAGCCCCGGGGGCGGGCCGGACACTGAAGCTTTCTTT.

The chain carries TRBV29-1 and TRBJ2-7; 8 nucleotides align to TRBD2. With V trimmed by 5 bases and J by 2 bases, 2 bases remained unmatched. This CDR3 comprises 12 residues. CDR1 SQVTM and CDR2 ANQGSEA come from the germline V gene. The CDR3 DNA reads TGCAGCGTTAGGACTAGCCCCTACGAGCAGTACTTC. Its protein product is CSVRTSPYEQYF.

The V gene is TRBV5-1, the J gene TRBJ2-7; the D gene could be TRBD1 or TRBD2 (6 bases each). The germline V gene has CDR1 SGHRS and CDR2 YFSETQ. The CDR3 totals 17 residues. The ends were cut back, 0 bases at V and 3 bases at J, with 19 bases in the middle. CDR3 sequence: CASSLEGGLTLGYEQYF. DNA for the CDR3: TGCGCCAGCAGCTTGGAGGGGGGACTCACCCTAGGCTACGAGCAGTACTTC.

CDR3 bases: TGCGCCAGCAGCCAAGACGGACTAGCGGGATACGCCGGGGAGCTGTTTTTT. The encoded protein is CASSQDGLAGYAGELFF. The rearrangement joins TRBV4-1 to TRBJ2-2, with TRBD2 matching 12 bases. Losses at the gene ends were 0 bases for V and 6 bases for J; bases not matched to a gene: 5. This CDR3 spans 17 amino acids. Germline V CDR1 and CDR2: MGHRA, YSYEKL.

J is TRBJ2-7 and V is TRBV4-1; 10 nucleotides align to TRBD2. Germline assignment: CDR1 MGHRA and CDR2 YSYEKL. This CDR3 comprises 16 residues. Losses at the gene ends were 1 base for V and 4 bases for J; bases not matched to a gene: 7. The CDR3 DNA is TGCGCCAGCAGCCAAGTAGGTAGCGGGAGGCCTTACGAGCAGTACTTC. Protein: CASSQVGSGRPYEQYF.

V gene TRBV2 combines with J gene TRBJ2-1; TRBD2 matches at 9 bases. The germline gives CDR1 SNHLY, CDR2 FYNNEI. The CDR3 contains 14 residues. J gave up 8 bases and V 10 bases, and 12 bases lay outside the gene matches. The CDR3 DNA follows: TGTGCCACCCGCGGGACTAGCTTTTTCGATGAGCAGTTCTTC. This sequence encodes CATRGTSFFDEQFF. Using reference TRBV2 and TRBJ2-1 for the parts outside the CDR3, the full variable domain is EPEVTQTPSHQVTQMGQEVILRCVPISNHLYFYWYRQILGQKVEFLVSFYNNEISEKSEIFDDQFSVERPDGSNFTLKIRSTKLEDSAMYFCATRGTSFFDEQFFGPGTRLTVL.

The chain joins TRBV2 to TRBJ1-4, with D hard to call. This CDR3 has 14 residues. The V and J ends lost 3 bases and 6 bases respectively, with 11 bases between them. Germline CDR1 is SNHLY and CDR2 is FYNNEI. CDR3 bases: TGTGCCAGCAGTGACTCGGGGATGGATGAAAAACTGTTTTTT. It specifies CASSDSGMDEKLFF.

This sequence joins TRBV13 and TRBJ2-7; the D is unclear. CDR1 and CDR2 (germline): PRHDT, FYEKMQ (reference sequence). The CDR3 sequence is 15 residues long. The V end was cut by 5 bases, the J end by 6 bases, with 20 bases between. CDR3 residues: CASSTRTDLVGEQYF. CDR3 DNA sequence: TGTGCCAGCAGCACCCGGACCGACCTAGTGGGCGAGCAGTACTTC. The full variable domain, completed using reference TRBV13 and TRBJ2-7, is AAGVIQSPRHLIKEKRETATLKCYPIPRHDTVYWYQQGPGQDPQFLISFYEKMQSDKGSIPDRFSAQQFSDYHSELNMSSLELGDSALYFCASSTRTDLVGEQYFGPGTRLTVT.

This clone was counted a few times. The chain uses TRBV28 and TRBJ2-5; possible D gene TRBD2, 5 bases. The ends were cut back, 6 bases at V and 3 bases at J, with 14 bases in the middle. CDR1 MDHEN and CDR2 SYDVKM come from the germline V gene. This CDR3 comprises 14 residues. The CDR3 nucleotides read TGTGCCAGCAGCCCGGGGTATGGGAAAGAGACCCAGTACTTC. Its translation is CASSPGYGKETQYF.

The chain combines TRBV15 with TRBJ1-4, with TRBD1 matching 8 bases. In germline, CDR1 is LNHNV, CDR2 YYDKDF (reference sequence). Losses at the gene ends were 3 bases for V and 4 bases for J; bases not matched to a gene: 7. The CDR3 contains 16 residues. CDR3 in amino acids: CATSRARGLVNEKLFF. CDR3 bases: TGTGCCACCAGCAGGGCCAGGGGGCTGGTTAATGAAAAACTGTTTTTT. Drawing the rest from reference TRBV15 and TRBJ1-4, the complete variable domain is DAMVIQNPRYQVTQFGKPVTLSCSQTLNHNVMYWYQQKSSQAPKLLFHYYDKDFNNEADTPDNFQSRRPNTSFCFLDIRSPGLGDTAMYLCATSRARGLVNEKLFFGSGTQLSVL.